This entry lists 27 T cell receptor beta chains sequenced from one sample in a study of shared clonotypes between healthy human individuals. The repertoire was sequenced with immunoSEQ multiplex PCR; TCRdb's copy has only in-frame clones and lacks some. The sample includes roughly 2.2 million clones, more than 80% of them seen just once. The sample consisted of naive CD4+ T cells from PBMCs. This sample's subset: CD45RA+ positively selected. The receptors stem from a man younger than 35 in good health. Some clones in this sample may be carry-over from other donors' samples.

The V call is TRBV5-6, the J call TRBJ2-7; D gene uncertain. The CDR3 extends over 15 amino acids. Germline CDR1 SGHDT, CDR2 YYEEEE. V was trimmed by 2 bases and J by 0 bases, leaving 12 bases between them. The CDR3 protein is CASSFRAGRSYEQYF. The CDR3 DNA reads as TGTGCCAGCAGCTTTAGGGCCGGGCGCTCCTACGAGCAGTACTTC.

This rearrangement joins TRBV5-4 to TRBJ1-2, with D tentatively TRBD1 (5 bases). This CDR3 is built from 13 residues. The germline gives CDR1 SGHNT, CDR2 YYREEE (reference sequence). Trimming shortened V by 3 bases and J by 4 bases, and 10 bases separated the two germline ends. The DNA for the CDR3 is TGTGCCAGCAGCTCCAGACAGATCTATGGCTACACCTTC. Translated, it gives CASSSRQIYGYTF.

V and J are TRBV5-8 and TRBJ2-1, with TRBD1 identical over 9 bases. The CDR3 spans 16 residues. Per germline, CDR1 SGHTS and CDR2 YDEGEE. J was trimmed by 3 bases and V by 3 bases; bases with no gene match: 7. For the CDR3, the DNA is TGTGCCAGCAGCTCAACGGGACAGGGATTCTACAATGAGCAGTTCTTC. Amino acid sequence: CASSSTGQGFYNEQFF.

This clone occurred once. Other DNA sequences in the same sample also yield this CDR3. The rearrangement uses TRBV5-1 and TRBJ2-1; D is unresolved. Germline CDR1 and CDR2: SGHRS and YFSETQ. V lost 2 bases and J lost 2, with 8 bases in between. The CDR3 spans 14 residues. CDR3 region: CASSLPGPYNEQFF. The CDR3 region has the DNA TGCGCCAGCAGCTTACCAGGCCCCTACAATGAGCAGTTCTTC. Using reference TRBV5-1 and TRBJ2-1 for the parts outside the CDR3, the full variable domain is KAGVTQTPRYLIKTRGQQVTLSCSPISGHRSVSWYQQTPGQGLQFLFEYFSETQRNKGNFPGRFSGRQFSNSRSEMNVSTLELGDSALYLCASSLPGPYNEQFFGPGTRLTVL.

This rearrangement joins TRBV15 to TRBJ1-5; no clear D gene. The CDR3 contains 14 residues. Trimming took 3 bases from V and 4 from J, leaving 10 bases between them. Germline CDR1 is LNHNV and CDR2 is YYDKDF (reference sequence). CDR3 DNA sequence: TGTGCCACCAGCAGTGATCACGGTAATCAGCCCCAGCATTTT. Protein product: CATSSDHGNQPQHF.

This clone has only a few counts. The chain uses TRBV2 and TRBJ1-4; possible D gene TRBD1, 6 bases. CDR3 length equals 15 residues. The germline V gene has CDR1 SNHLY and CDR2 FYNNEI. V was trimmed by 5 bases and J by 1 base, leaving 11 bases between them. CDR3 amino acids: CASSFLTGTNEKLFF. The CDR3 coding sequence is TGTGCCAGCAGTTTCCTGACAGGAACTAATGAAAAACTGTTTTTT. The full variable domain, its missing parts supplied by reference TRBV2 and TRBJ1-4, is EPEVTQTPSHQVTQMGQEVILRCVPISNHLYFYWYRQILGQKVEFLVSFYNNEISEKSEIFDDQFSVERPDGSNFTLKIRSTKLEDSAMYFCASSFLTGTNEKLFFGSGTQLSVL.

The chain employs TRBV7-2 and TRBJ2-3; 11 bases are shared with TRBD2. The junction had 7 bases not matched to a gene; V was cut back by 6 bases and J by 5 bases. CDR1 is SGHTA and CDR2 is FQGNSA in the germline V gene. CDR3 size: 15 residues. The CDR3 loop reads CASRELAGAIDTQYF. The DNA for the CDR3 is TGTGCCAGCAGGGAACTAGCGGGAGCGATAGATACGCAGTATTTT.

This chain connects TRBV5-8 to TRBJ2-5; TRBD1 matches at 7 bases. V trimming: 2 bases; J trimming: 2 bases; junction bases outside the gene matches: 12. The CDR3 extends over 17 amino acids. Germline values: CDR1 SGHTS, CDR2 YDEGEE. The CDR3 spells CASSLGGHGGPQETQYF. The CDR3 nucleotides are TGTGCCAGCAGCTTAGGGGGCCATGGGGGACCTCAAGAGACCCAGTACTTC.

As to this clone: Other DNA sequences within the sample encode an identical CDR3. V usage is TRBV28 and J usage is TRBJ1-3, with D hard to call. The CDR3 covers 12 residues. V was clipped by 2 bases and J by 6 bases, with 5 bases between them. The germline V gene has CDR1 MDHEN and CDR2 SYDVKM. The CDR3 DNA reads TGTGCCAGCAGTTTAGGTACAAACACCATATATTTT. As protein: CASSLGTNTIYF.

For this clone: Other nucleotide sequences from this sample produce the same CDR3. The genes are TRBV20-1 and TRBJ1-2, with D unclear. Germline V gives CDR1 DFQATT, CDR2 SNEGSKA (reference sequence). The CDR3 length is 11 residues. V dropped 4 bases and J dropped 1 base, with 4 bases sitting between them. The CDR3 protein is CSATDNYGYTF. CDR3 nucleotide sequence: TGCAGTGCTACCGATAACTATGGCTACACCTTC.

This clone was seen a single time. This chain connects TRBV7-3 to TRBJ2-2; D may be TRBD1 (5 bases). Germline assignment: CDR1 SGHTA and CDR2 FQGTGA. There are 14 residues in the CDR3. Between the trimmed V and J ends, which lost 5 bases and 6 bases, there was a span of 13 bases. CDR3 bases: TGTGCCAGCAGCACGCAAACAGGATCCGGGGAGCTGTTTTTT. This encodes CASSTQTGSGELFF.

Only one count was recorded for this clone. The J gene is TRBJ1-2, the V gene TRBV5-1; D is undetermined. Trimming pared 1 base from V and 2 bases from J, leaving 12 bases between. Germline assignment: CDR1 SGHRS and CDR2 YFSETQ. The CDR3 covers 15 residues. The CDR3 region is CASSLWETANYGYTF. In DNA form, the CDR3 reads TGCGCCAGCAGCTTGTGGGAAACCGCCAACTATGGCTACACCTTC.

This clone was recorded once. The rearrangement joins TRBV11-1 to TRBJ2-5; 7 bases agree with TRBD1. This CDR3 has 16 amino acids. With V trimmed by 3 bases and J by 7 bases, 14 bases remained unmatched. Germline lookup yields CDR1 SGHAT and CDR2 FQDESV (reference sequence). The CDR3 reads CASSLITSGQLGTQYF. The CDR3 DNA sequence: TGTGCCAGCAGCTTGATCACTTCGGGACAGCTGGGGACCCAGTACTTC.

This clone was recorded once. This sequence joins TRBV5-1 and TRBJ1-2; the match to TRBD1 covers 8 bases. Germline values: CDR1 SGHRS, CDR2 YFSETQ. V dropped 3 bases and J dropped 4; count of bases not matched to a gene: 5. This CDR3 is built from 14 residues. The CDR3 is CASSSGQALYGYTF. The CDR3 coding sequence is TGCGCCAGCAGCTCGGGACAGGCCCTCTATGGCTACACCTTC. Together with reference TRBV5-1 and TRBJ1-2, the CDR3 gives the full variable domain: KAGVTQTPRYLIKTRGQQVTLSCSPISGHRSVSWYQQTPGQGLQFLFEYFSETQRNKGNFPGRFSGRQFSNSRSEMNVSTLELGDSALYLCASSSGQALYGYTFGSGTRLTVV.

CDR3 residues: CASRIRDRGLEAFF. Here the CDR3 DNA reads TGTGCCAGCAGAATCCGGGACAGGGGGCTGGAAGCTTTCTTT. V is TRBV6-1 and J is TRBJ1-1; 12 nucleotides agree with TRBD1. This CDR3 spans 14 amino acids. With V trimmed by 6 bases and J by 8 bases, 7 bases remained unmatched. Germline-derived CDR1 and CDR2 are MNHNS and SASEGT.

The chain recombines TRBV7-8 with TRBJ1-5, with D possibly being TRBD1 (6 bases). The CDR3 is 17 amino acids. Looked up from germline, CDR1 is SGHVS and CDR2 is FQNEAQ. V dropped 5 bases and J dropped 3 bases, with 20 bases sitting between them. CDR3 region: CASSQSGGPGYNQPQHF. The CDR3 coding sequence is TGTGCCAGCAGCCAGAGCGGGGGCCCCGGCTACAATCAGCCCCAGCATTTT.

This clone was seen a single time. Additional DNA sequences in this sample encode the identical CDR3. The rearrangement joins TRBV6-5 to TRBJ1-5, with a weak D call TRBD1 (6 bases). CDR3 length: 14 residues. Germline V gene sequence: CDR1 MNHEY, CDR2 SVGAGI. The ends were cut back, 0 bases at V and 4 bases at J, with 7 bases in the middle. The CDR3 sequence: CASSYSQGNQPQHF. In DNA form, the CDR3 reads TGTGCCAGCAGTTACTCTCAGGGGAATCAGCCCCAGCATTTT.

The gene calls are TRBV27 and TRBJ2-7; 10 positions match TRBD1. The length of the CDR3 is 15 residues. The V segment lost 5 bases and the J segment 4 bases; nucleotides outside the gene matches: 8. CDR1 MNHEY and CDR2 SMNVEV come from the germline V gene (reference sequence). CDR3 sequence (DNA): TGTGCCAGCAGTATCCGGACAGGGGGGAGGTACGAGCAGTACTTC. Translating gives CASSIRTGGRYEQYF.

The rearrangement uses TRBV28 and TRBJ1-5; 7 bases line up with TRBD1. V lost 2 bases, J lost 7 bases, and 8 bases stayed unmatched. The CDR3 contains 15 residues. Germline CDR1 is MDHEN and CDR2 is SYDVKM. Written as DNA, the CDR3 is TGTGCCAGCAGTTTACCGTACCTAGGGGGCCAGCCCCAGCATTTT. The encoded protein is CASSLPYLGGQPQHF. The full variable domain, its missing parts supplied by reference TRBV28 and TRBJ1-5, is DVKVTQSSRYLVKRTGEKVFLECVQDMDHENMFWYRQDPGLGLRLIYFSYDVKMKEKGDIPEGYSVSREKKERFSLILESASTNQTSMYLCASSLPYLGGQPQHFGDGTRLSIL.

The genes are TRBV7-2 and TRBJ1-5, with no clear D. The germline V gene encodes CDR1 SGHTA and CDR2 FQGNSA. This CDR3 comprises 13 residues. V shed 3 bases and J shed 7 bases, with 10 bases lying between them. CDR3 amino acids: CASSLADYQPQHF. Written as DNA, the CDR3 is TGTGCCAGCAGCTTGGCGGACTACCAGCCCCAGCATTTT.

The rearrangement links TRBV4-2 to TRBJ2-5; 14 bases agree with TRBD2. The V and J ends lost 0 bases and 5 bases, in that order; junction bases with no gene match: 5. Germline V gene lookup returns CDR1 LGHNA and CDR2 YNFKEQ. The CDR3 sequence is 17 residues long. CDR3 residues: CASSQETSGRALETQYF. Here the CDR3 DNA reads TGTGCCAGCAGCCAAGAGACTAGCGGGAGGGCCCTGGAGACCCAGTACTTC.

CDR3 in DNA: TGCGCCAGCAGCTTGATTGAGAGGGCCGATGGGGCCAACGTCCTGACTTTC. Translated: CASSLIERADGANVLTF. The J gene is TRBJ2-6, the V gene TRBV5-1; D may be TRBD2 (5 bases). Germline V lookup: CDR1 SGHRS, CDR2 YFSETQ. Deletions cut 1 base from V and 3 bases from J, with 14 bases between. The CDR3 length is 17 residues.

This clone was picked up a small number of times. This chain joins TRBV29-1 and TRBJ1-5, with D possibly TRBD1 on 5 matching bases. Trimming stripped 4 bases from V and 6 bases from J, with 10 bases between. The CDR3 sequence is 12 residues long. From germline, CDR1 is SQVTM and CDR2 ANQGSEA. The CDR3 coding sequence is TGCAGCGTTGGTGCAGGGCCTCAGCCCCAGCATTTT. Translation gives CSVGAGPQPQHF.

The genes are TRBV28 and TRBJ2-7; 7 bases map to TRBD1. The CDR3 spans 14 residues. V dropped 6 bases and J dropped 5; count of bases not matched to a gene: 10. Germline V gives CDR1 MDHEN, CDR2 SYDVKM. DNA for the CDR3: TGTGCCAGCAGAAGACAGGGACCCCCACACGAGCAGTACTTC. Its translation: CASRRQGPPHEQYF.

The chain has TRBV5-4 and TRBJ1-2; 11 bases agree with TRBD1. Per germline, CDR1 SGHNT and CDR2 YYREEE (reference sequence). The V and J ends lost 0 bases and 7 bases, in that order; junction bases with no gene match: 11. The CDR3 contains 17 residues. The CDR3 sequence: CASSLEGRTGGRGGYTF. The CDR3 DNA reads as TGTGCCAGCAGCTTGGAAGGTCGGACAGGGGGCAGGGGTGGCTACACCTTC.

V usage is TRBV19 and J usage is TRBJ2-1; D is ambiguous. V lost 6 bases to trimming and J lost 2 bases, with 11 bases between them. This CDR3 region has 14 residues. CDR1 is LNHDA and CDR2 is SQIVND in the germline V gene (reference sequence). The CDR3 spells CASSLGDTYNEQFF. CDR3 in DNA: TGTGCCAGTAGCCTAGGAGACACCTACAATGAGCAGTTCTTC.

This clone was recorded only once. CDR3 sequence (DNA): TGTGCCAGCAGCTCCCTAGGACTGGCGAGCGGGGAGCTGTTTTTT. Translation: CASSSLGLASGELFF. The V gene is TRBV7-8, the J gene TRBJ2-2; possibly TRBD2 for D (5 bases). CDR3 length equals 15 residues. V shed 4 bases and J shed 7 bases, with 16 bases lying between them. Germline CDR1 and CDR2: SGHVS and FQNEAQ.